Following are 30 T cell receptor beta chains from one sample sequenced in a study of technical replicates of blood from a few donors. Clones were read by immunoSEQ multiplex PCR, and TCRdb kept only the in-frame ones, dropping some. The repertoire has tens of thousands of clones, nearly 97% of them found once; the top ten carry approximately 0.24%. The sample consisted of T cells isolated from PBMCs. These receptors were obtained from a human donor in good health.

The chain uses TRBV6-4 and TRBJ2-2, with TRBD2 matching 10 bases. Germline lookup yields CDR1 MRHNA and CDR2 SNTAGT. Unmatched junction bases numbered 8, after V lost 3 bases and J lost 7 bases. The CDR3 is 16 amino acids. CDR3 bases: TGTGCCAGCAGTGATTGGAGCGGGGGGGCCAACGGGGAGCTGTTTTTT. Its protein is CASSDWSGGANGELFF.

The CDR3 sequence is CASSLDSGGNGYTF. For the CDR3, the DNA is TGTGCCAGCAGCTTGGATTCGGGAGGGAATGGCTACACCTTC. The chain couples TRBV5-5 to TRBJ1-2; no definite D call. With 0 bases removed from V and 6 bases from J, the gap between germline ends came to 12 bases. The CDR3 length is 14 residues. Germline assignment: CDR1 SGHKS and CDR2 YYEKEE (reference sequence).

The chain couples TRBV9 to TRBJ2-2; 12 nucleotides align to TRBD2. Germline CDR1 and CDR2: SGDLS and YYNGEE. This CDR3 comprises 16 residues. V dropped 7 bases and J dropped 7; count of bases not matched to a gene: 11. DNA of the CDR3: TGTGCCAGCTCGTGGGCTAGCGGGGGGGCCTACGGGGAGCTGTTTTTT. Amino acid sequence: CASSWASGGAYGELFF.

The CDR3 here is CASSQGTSGYEQYF. In DNA, the CDR3 is TGTGCCAGCAGCCAAGGGACTAGCGGCTACGAGCAGTACTTC. The J gene is TRBJ2-7, the V gene TRBV4-2, with 10 positions matching TRBD2. Germline values: CDR1 LGHNA, CDR2 YNFKEQ. This CDR3 has 14 amino acids. J was trimmed by 3 bases and V by 1 base; bases with no gene match: 0.

The chain couples TRBV19 to TRBJ1-4, with 8 bases identical to TRBD1. Germline V gene lookup returns CDR1 LNHDA and CDR2 SQIVND (reference sequence). The CDR3 has 16 amino acids. The junction had 15 bases not matched to a gene; V was cut back by 9 bases and J by 6 bases. In DNA form, the CDR3 reads TGTGCCAGCCAAAGCGGACCAGGGGGCTTGCATGAAAAACTGTTTTTT. Encoded protein: CASQSGPGGLHEKLFF.

This chain connects TRBV6-5 to TRBJ2-1; perhaps TRBD2 as D (6 bases). Trimming cost V 2 bases and J 6 bases, with 11 bases left between them. Germline CDR1 reads MNHEY; CDR2 reads SVGAGI. This CDR3 comprises 14 residues. DNA for the CDR3: TGTGCCAGCAGTTACCGAACTAGCATCAATGAGCAGTTCTTC. Translation gives CASSYRTSINEQFF.

This chain uses TRBV4-1 with TRBJ1-2; no clear D. Trimming pared 1 base from V and 4 bases from J, leaving 13 bases between. CDR3 length: 15 residues. The germline CDR1 and CDR2 sequences are MGHRA and YSYEKL. CDR3 residues: CASSQASVTSYGYTF. CDR3 nucleotides: TGCGCCAGCAGCCAAGCCTCCGTAACAAGCTATGGCTACACCTTC.

The sample holds a few counts of this clone. The chain uses TRBV29-1 and TRBJ1-1, with 10 bases identical to TRBD1. The CDR3 totals 13 residues. The germline V gene encodes CDR1 SQVTM and CDR2 ANQGSEA. With 7 bases clipped from V and 4 bases from J, the junction kept 6 bases outside the gene matches. The CDR3 DNA is TGCAGCGGACGGACAGGGGGGAGCACTGAAGCTTTCTTT. Its protein is CSGRTGGSTEAFF.

The chain combines TRBV11-1 with TRBJ2-1, with D possibly matching TRBD2 (6 bases). The V gene lost 1 base and the J gene lost 14 bases, with 12 bases spanning the gap. CDR1 and CDR2 (germline): SGHAT, FQDESV (reference sequence). The CDR3 is made up of 12 amino acids. CDR3 sequence (DNA): TGTGCCAGCAGCTTAGGACGGGAGAATAAGTTCTTC. Amino acids: CASSLGRENKFF. The full variable domain, rest sourced from reference TRBV11-1 and TRBJ2-1, is EAEVAQSPRYKITEKSQAVAFWCDPISGHATLYWYRQILGQGPELLVQFQDESVVDDSQLPKDRFSAERLKGVDSTLKIQPAELGDSAMYLCASSLGRENKFFGPGTRLTVL.

The chain joins TRBV19 to TRBJ1-2; TRBD1 is a possible D gene (6 bases). There are 16 residues in the CDR3. The V end lost 5 bases, the J end lost 2 bases, and 18 bases lay between the germline ends. Germline V gene data show CDR1 as LNHDA and CDR2 as SQIVND (reference sequence). CDR3: CASSPLWDIFNYGYTF. The CDR3 DNA reads as TGTGCCAGTAGTCCCCTGTGGGACATCTTCAACTATGGCTACACCTTC.

The genes are TRBV29-1 and TRBJ1-1, with 7 bases that match TRBD1. The V gene end was trimmed by 3 bases and the J gene end by 2 bases; junction bases not matched to a gene: 6. CDR1 is SQVTM and CDR2 is ANQGSEA in the germline V gene. This CDR3 contains 14 residues. The CDR3 coding sequence is TGCAGCGTTGAGCTGACAGGGTCCAACACTGAAGCTTTCTTT. This translates into CSVELTGSNTEAFF.

The sample holds a few counts of this clone. The chain has TRBV6-6 and TRBJ1-6; the D is unclear. Germline V CDR1 and CDR2: MNHNY, SVGAGI (reference sequence). The V and J ends lost 0 bases and 8 bases respectively, with 14 bases between them. The CDR3 runs 16 residues. The chain's CDR3 is CASSYSTGMEDSPLHF. The CDR3 nucleotides are TGTGCCAGCAGTTACTCGACGGGGATGGAGGATTCACCCCTCCACTTT.

The DNA for the CDR3 is TGTGCCAGCAGCTTTTTCGGGGACACTGAAGCTTTCTTT. Translation: CASSFFGDTEAFF. The J gene is TRBJ1-1, the V gene TRBV11-3; D not certain. The CDR3 is made up of 13 amino acids. Looked up from germline, CDR1 is SGHNT and CDR2 is YENEEA. V lost 3 bases to trimming and J lost 3 bases, with 8 bases between them.

The CDR3 nucleotides read TGTGCCAGCAGCCCCGGACAGGCACCCCTCCACTTT. This sequence encodes CASSPGQAPLHF. This chain links TRBV7-9 with TRBJ1-6, with 7 bases fitting TRBD1. The CDR3 is 12 residues long. J gave up 11 bases and V 5 bases, and 3 bases lay outside the gene matches. From germline, CDR1 is SEHNR and CDR2 FQNEAQ (reference sequence).

This chain joins TRBV7-9 and TRBJ2-7; D uncertain. Per germline, CDR1 SEHNR and CDR2 FQNEAQ (reference sequence). The CDR3 spans 14 residues. The germline V and J ends were trimmed by 0 bases and 3 bases, with 9 bases remaining between them. CDR3 DNA: TGTGCCAGCAGCTTAGCGGTTTATAGCTACGAGCAGTACTTC. Translation: CASSLAVYSYEQYF.

This clone was recorded once. The chain uses TRBV23-1 and TRBJ1-3; TRBD1 might be the D (5 bases). TRBV23-1 is given ORF status, its function remaining uncertain. The V end lost 4 bases, the J end lost 4 bases, and 14 bases lay between the germline ends. There are 15 residues in the CDR3. The CDR3 loop reads CASSLQALVGNTIYF. For the CDR3, the DNA is TGCGCCAGCAGTCTACAGGCATTGGTCGGAAACACCATATATTTT.

This sequence joins TRBV11-2 and TRBJ2-1; maybe TRBD2 (6 bases). V was trimmed by 1 base and J by 0 bases, leaving 19 bases between them. This CDR3 is built from 19 residues. Per germline, CDR1 SGHAT and CDR2 FQNNGV. For the CDR3, the DNA is TGTGCCAGCAGCTTAGGGATGGGGAGCGGGCACAGCTCCTACAATGAGCAGTTCTTC. It yields the protein CASSLGMGSGHSSYNEQFF.

The gene calls are TRBV7-2 and TRBJ1-2; D is undetermined. V was cut by 5 bases and J by 2 bases, with 9 bases left in between. CDR3 length: 13 residues. Germline CDR1 SGHTA, CDR2 FQGNSA. As DNA, the CDR3 is TGTGCCAGCAGCCTGAACCTAAACTATGGCTACACCTTC. It codes for CASSLNLNYGYTF.

The DNA for the CDR3 is TGCGCCAGCAGGGACACGAGCTCTGGAAACACCATATATTTT. Its translation is CASRDTSSGNTIYF. The V gene is TRBV10-1, the J gene TRBJ1-3, with D maybe TRBD1 (5 bases). The CDR3 is 14 residues long. V was pared by 6 bases and J by 0 bases, with 9 bases between. CDR1 is WNHNN and CDR2 is SYGVQD in the germline V gene (reference sequence).

This clone was observed a handful of times. The chain uses TRBV4-1 and TRBJ2-7; 8 bases are shared with TRBD1. The length of the CDR3 is 15 residues. Germline-derived CDR1 and CDR2 are MGHRA and YSYEKL. The V segment lost 0 bases and the J segment 5 bases; nucleotides outside the gene matches: 6. Written as DNA, the CDR3 is TGCGCCAGCAGCCAAGATCGACAGGGGCGGAACGAGCAGTACTTC. It codes for CASSQDRQGRNEQYF.

V is TRBV11-3 and J is TRBJ2-4, with 9 bases identical to TRBD1. J lost 5 bases, V lost 5 bases, and 16 bases had no gene match. The CDR3 has 18 amino acids. Germline V CDR1 and CDR2: SGHNT, YENEEA. This CDR3 is CASSPGTGKISGENIQYF. For the CDR3, the DNA is TGTGCCAGCAGCCCCGGGACAGGGAAGATATCGGGCGAAAACATTCAGTACTTC.

This chain links TRBV28 with TRBJ2-7; the match to TRBD1 covers 9 bases. The CDR3 has 15 residues. CDR1 is MDHEN, CDR2 SYDVKM, per germline. V lost 4 bases to trimming and J lost 2 bases; unmatched junction nucleotides: 6. CDR3 protein: CASSSWDRVPYEQYF. The CDR3 DNA follows: TGTGCCAGCAGTTCCTGGGACAGGGTTCCCTACGAGCAGTACTTC.

This chain uses TRBV28 with TRBJ2-7; TRBD1 might be the D (6 bases). The V gene's germline CDR1 is MDHEN and CDR2 SYDVKM. The CDR3 is 14 amino acids. V lost 6 bases, J lost 0 bases, and 12 bases lay in between. CDR3 in amino acids: CASRNTGLSYEQYF. In DNA, the CDR3 is TGTGCCAGCAGAAACACAGGGCTCTCCTACGAGCAGTACTTC.

The V gene is TRBV28, the J gene TRBJ1-2; D gene uncertain. The germline V gene has CDR1 MDHEN and CDR2 SYDVKM. Trimming removed 6 bases from V and 3 bases from J, with 14 bases in between. This CDR3 is built from 14 residues. In nucleotides, the CDR3 is TGTGCCAGCAGAACATCCGGGAATCACTATGGCTACACCTTC. It translates to CASRTSGNHYGYTF.

This rearrangement joins TRBV28 to TRBJ1-4; D gene unclear. Per germline, CDR1 MDHEN and CDR2 SYDVKM. V lost 7 bases and J 12 bases, leaving 12 bases between the germline ends. There are 11 residues in the CDR3. The CDR3 reads CASKSAVELFF. In DNA form, the CDR3 reads TGTGCCAGCAAGAGCGCGGTTGAACTGTTTTTT.

CDR3 DNA: TGCAGTGCTAGAATGGCAGAGCAGTTCTTC. Its protein product is CSARMAEQFF. The V and J genes are TRBV20-1 and TRBJ2-1; D gene unclear. The CDR3 is made up of 10 amino acids. Germline loops: CDR1 DFQATT, CDR2 SNEGSKA (reference sequence). V was cut by 2 bases and J by 10 bases, with 6 bases left in between.

The rearrangement uses TRBV28 and TRBJ2-7, with TRBD1 matching 10 bases. Germline loops: CDR1 MDHEN, CDR2 SYDVKM. Unmatched junction bases numbered 3, after V lost 6 bases and J lost 4 bases. This CDR3 region has 13 residues. The CDR3 coding sequence is TGTGCCAGCAGGCCGGGACAGGGGTACGAGCAGTACTTC. It specifies CASRPGQGYEQYF. The full variable domain, in which reference TRBV28 and TRBJ2-7 provide the parts outside the CDR3, is DVKVTQSSRYLVKRTGEKVFLECVQDMDHENMFWYRQDPGLGLRLIYFSYDVKMKEKGDIPEGYSVSREKKERFSLILESASTNQTSMYLCASRPGQGYEQYFGPGTRLTVT.

The rearrangement uses TRBV5-1 and TRBJ2-5, with D uncertain. V shed 0 bases and J shed 4 bases, with 10 bases lying between them. CDR3 length equals 14 residues. CDR1 and CDR2 (germline): SGHRS, YFSETQ. The CDR3 DNA sequence: TGCGCCAGCAGCTTGGGAAGCCCGGGAGAGACCCAGTACTTC. It codes for CASSLGSPGETQYF.

This clone was detected only once. The chain couples TRBV11-3 to TRBJ2-1; 10 bases are shared with TRBD1. CDR1 and CDR2 from the germline V gene are SGHNT and YENEEA. The CDR3 consists of 17 residues. The V gene end was trimmed by 5 bases and the J gene end by 4 bases; junction bases not matched to a gene: 11. In DNA form, the CDR3 reads TGTGCCAGCAGCACTCAAGCCGGGACAGGGGTTTACAATGAGCAGTTCTTC. Protein: CASSTQAGTGVYNEQFF.

This chain links TRBV5-4 with TRBJ1-4; 7 bases agree with TRBD1. With V trimmed by 2 bases and J by 3 bases, 4 bases remained unmatched. This CDR3 region has 15 residues. Germline-derived CDR1 and CDR2 are SGHNT and YYREEE (reference sequence). The CDR3: CASSLRDRANEKLFF. For the CDR3, the DNA is TGTGCCAGCAGCTTACGGGACAGAGCTAATGAAAAACTGTTTTTT.